This T cell receptor beta chain emerged from a study of graft-versus-host responses after intestinal transplantation. Sequencing was performed with immunoSEQ multiplex PCR; in TCRdb, only in-frame clones are kept and a portion is missing. Among approximately 88,000 clones listed, approximately 94% were seen once. Notes on this clone: The antigen remains unidentified.

Germline V gene lookup returns CDR1 SGHRS and CDR2 YFSETQ. Trimming took 4 bases from V and 1 from J, leaving 11 bases between them. This CDR3 has 14 amino acids. The material sequenced was unstimulated CD4+ T cells sorted from spleen or lymph node cells, taken before transplant. This clonotype was sampled from a human donor who was the organ donor for an intestinal transplant. The chain joins TRBV5-1 to TRBJ1-1; D possibly corresponds to TRBD1 (5 bases). The chain's CDR3 is CASSPDIRNTEAFF. CDR3 DNA sequence: TGCGCCAGCAGCCCGGACATCCGGAACACTGAAGCTTTCTTT.